These 21 T cell receptor beta chains originate from one sample sequenced in a study of blood T cell repertoires in COVID-19. Clones were sequenced by immunoSEQ multiplex PCR, and TCRdb holds only the in-frame ones, with some missing. The sample includes approximately 130,000 clones, about 76% of them seen just once. The sequenced sample was peripheral blood. The source is a man older than 75 with acute or convalescent COVID-19.

The rearrangement joins TRBV5-8 to TRBJ2-5, with 7 bases lining up with TRBD1. The V gene end was trimmed by 2 bases and the J gene end by 2 bases; junction bases not matched to a gene: 0. Germline CDR1 reads SGHTS; CDR2 reads YDEGEE. There are 13 residues in the CDR3. The CDR3 loop is CASSLQGQETQYF. For the CDR3, the DNA is TGTGCCAGCAGCTTACAGGGGCAAGAGACCCAGTACTTC.

The gene calls are TRBV5-1 and TRBJ1-3; 9 nucleotides match TRBD1. The CDR3 is 16 residues long. Germline lookup yields CDR1 SGHRS and CDR2 YFSETQ. V lost 0 bases, J lost 4 bases, and 5 bases stayed unmatched. CDR3 sequence: CASSLGTGARGNTIYF. For the CDR3, the DNA is TGCGCCAGCAGCTTGGGGACAGGGGCTCGGGGAAACACCATATATTTT.

V gene TRBV5-6 combines with J gene TRBJ2-3, with TRBD2 matching over 7 bases. Germline V gene data show CDR1 as SGHDT and CDR2 as YYEEEE. After removal of 4 bases from V and 2 bases from J, the junction contained 10 bases not matched to a gene. The CDR3 has 16 residues. The CDR3 coding sequence is TGTGCCAGCAGCGCGAGCGGGGCAATTAACACAGATACGCAGTATTTT. This sequence encodes CASSASGAINTDTQYF.

The chain carries TRBV7-2 and TRBJ1-1, with TRBD1 identical over 7 bases. The CDR3 spans 15 residues. The germline V gene encodes CDR1 SGHTA and CDR2 FQGNSA. J gave up 0 bases and V 5 bases, and 6 bases lay outside the gene matches. The CDR3 loop reads CASSPRGTVNTEAFF. The CDR3 nucleotides read TGTGCCAGCAGCCCACGGGGGACAGTGAACACTGAAGCTTTCTTT.

There are many counts of this clone. The rearrangement links TRBV4-2 to TRBJ2-1, with 8 positions matching TRBD2. CDR1 and CDR2 (germline): LGHNA, YNFKEQ. Losses at the gene ends were 2 bases for V and 8 bases for J; bases not matched to a gene: 14. This CDR3 region has 17 residues. The CDR3 protein is CASSQLTSGTSSDEQFF. As DNA, the CDR3 is TGTGCCAGCAGCCAATTAACCTCCGGGACTAGTAGCGATGAGCAGTTCTTC.

This clone is labeled medium-sized. The rearrangement links TRBV30 to TRBJ1-1, with TRBD1 matching 9 bases. Germline V gene data show CDR1 as GTSNPN and CDR2 as SVGIG (reference sequence). The junction had 4 bases not matched to a gene; V was cut back by 4 bases and J by 10 bases. The CDR3 runs to 11 residues. The CDR3 sequence is CAWKQGALAFF. CDR3 sequence (DNA): TGTGCCTGGAAACAGGGGGCACTAGCTTTCTTT. Full variable domain (missing parts from reference TRBV30 and TRBJ1-1): SQTIHQWPATLVQPVGSPLSLECTVEGTSNPNLYWYRQAAGRGLQLLFYSVGIGQISSEVPQNLSASRPQDRQFILSSKKLLLSDSGFYLCAWKQGALAFFGQGTRLTVV.

The CDR3 DNA reads as TGCAGCCTAGGTGAGGGGGAGTCCTACAATGAGCAGTTCTTC. It translates to CSLGEGESYNEQFF. The V and J genes are TRBV29-1 and TRBJ2-1; weak D call: TRBD1 (6 bases). The CDR3 has 14 amino acids. The germline V gene has CDR1 SQVTM and CDR2 ANQGSEA. The ends were cut back, 8 bases at V and 1 base at J, with 15 bases in the middle.

The rearrangement uses TRBV28 and TRBJ1-5; D is unresolved. Trimming took off 5 bases at V and 11 bases at J, with 16 bases between the two ends. The CDR3 has 13 amino acids. Looked up from germline, CDR1 is MDHEN and CDR2 is SYDVKM. The CDR3 is CASSPTPQLSQHF. The CDR3 DNA follows: TGTGCCAGCAGTCCCACCCCCCAGTTGTCCCAGCATTTT.

The V gene is TRBV2, the J gene TRBJ2-2; D may be TRBD2 (6 bases). Germline V gene lookup returns CDR1 SNHLY and CDR2 FYNNEI. Trimming took 3 bases from V and 2 from J, leaving 10 bases between them. CDR3 length equals 15 residues. CDR3 nucleotides: TGTGCCAGCAGTGAGTTTAGCGGTAACACCGGGGAGCTGTTTTTT. Translating gives CASSEFSGNTGELFF.

J is TRBJ2-3 and V is TRBV19, with D possibly TRBD1 on 6 matching bases. The CDR3 runs 15 residues. From germline, CDR1 is LNHDA and CDR2 SQIVND (reference sequence). The V gene lost 1 base and the J gene lost 3 bases, with 11 bases spanning the gap. CDR3 coding DNA: TGTGCCAGTAGTATAGCACAGGGAAGGACAGATACGCAGTATTTT. Its translation: CASSIAQGRTDTQYF.

J is TRBJ1-3 and V is TRBV3-1 (or the pseudogene TRBV3-2), with D unclear. Trimming took off 3 bases at V and 7 bases at J, with 4 bases between the two ends. There are 11 residues in the CDR3. Germline V gives CDR1 LGHDT, CDR2 YNNKEL (reference sequence). CDR3 amino acids: CASSHLNTIYF. The DNA for the CDR3 is TGTGCCAGCAGCCACCTTAACACCATATATTTT.

This chain uses TRBV30 with TRBJ1-5; D perhaps matches TRBD1 (6 bases). The V end was cut by 2 bases, the J end by 4 bases, with 12 bases between. CDR3 length: 14 residues. In germline, CDR1 is GTSNPN, CDR2 SVGIG (reference sequence). In DNA form, the CDR3 reads TGTGCCTGGAGTCTGGGCAGGGGTAATCAGCCCCAGCATTTT. Protein: CAWSLGRGNQPQHF.

The genes are TRBV15 and TRBJ2-3, with a possible D match to TRBD2 (5 bases). The germline V and J ends were trimmed by 1 base and 0 bases, with 17 bases remaining between them. There are 18 residues in the CDR3. Germline V gene sequence: CDR1 LNHNV, CDR2 YYDKDF (reference sequence). The CDR3 nucleotides are TGTGCCACCAGCAGAGGCGGAGGTGACAAGATAAGCACAGATACGCAGTATTTT. This encodes CATSRGGGDKISTDTQYF.

This CDR3 reads CAWSLIDRRYEQYF. Here the CDR3 DNA reads TGTGCCTGGAGTTTAATAGACAGGCGCTACGAGCAGTACTTC. The chain links TRBV30 to TRBJ2-7, with a tentative D call TRBD1 (6 bases). This CDR3 has 14 amino acids. V gave up 2 bases and J gave up 3 bases, with 14 bases separating them. Germline-derived CDR1 and CDR2 are GTSNPN and SVGIG (reference sequence).

The chain recombines TRBV7-2 with TRBJ2-7; 9 bases fit TRBD1. The CDR3 has 17 residues. V was clipped by 0 bases and J by 6 bases; unmatched bases: 12. Germline V gives CDR1 SGHTA, CDR2 FQGNSA. CDR3 in DNA: TGTGCCAGCAGCTTAGCAAGGTCCGGACAGGGGATTAGCGAGCAGTACTTC. Protein sequence: CASSLARSGQGISEQYF.

This chain links TRBV9 with TRBJ2-7; 9 bases agree with TRBD1. V shed 4 bases and J 4 bases; nucleotides not matched to a gene: 9. CDR3 length: 15 residues. Germline CDR1 SGDLS, CDR2 YYNGEE. The CDR3 sequence: CASSLRGQGTYEQYF. Here the CDR3 DNA reads TGTGCCAGCAGCCTTCGTGGACAGGGGACATACGAGCAGTACTTC.

The rearrangement joins TRBV10-3 to TRBJ1-3; 7 bases map to TRBD1. Trimming cost V 4 bases and J 1 base; bases outside gene matches: 10. The CDR3 length is 17 residues. The germline gives CDR1 ENHRY, CDR2 SYGVKD. This CDR3 is CAISAVGPGGSGNTIYF. The CDR3 nucleotides read TGTGCCATCAGTGCCGTGGGCCCAGGGGGATCTGGAAACACCATATATTTT.

The V call is TRBV7-2, the J call TRBJ1-6, with a weak D call TRBD1 (6 bases). This CDR3 comprises 16 residues. V lost 2 bases and J 5 bases, leaving 13 bases between the germline ends. Germline lookup yields CDR1 SGHTA and CDR2 FQGNSA. The CDR3 sequence: CASSLSGGKNNSPLHF. CDR3 coding DNA: TGTGCCAGCAGCTTAAGCGGGGGCAAAAATAATTCACCCCTCCACTTT.

The genes are TRBV5-1 and TRBJ2-5, with D perhaps matching TRBD2 (6 bases). Trimming took off 9 bases at V and 5 bases at J, with 17 bases between the two ends. Germline values: CDR1 SGHRS, CDR2 YFSETQ. This CDR3 has 13 residues. The CDR3 DNA is TGCGCCACCTCGGTGGGGGGTCGCGAGACCCAGTACTTC. Encoded protein: CATSVGGRETQYF. Full variable domain (outside the CDR3, taken from reference TRBV5-1 and TRBJ2-5): KAGVTQTPRYLIKTRGQQVTLSCSPISGHRSVSWYQQTPGQGLQFLFEYFSETQRNKGNFPGRFSGRQFSNSRSEMNVSTLELGDSALYLCATSVGGRETQYFGPGTRLLVL.

This rearrangement joins TRBV6-5 to TRBJ2-7, with 9 nucleotides matching TRBD1. The CDR3 totals 13 residues. CDR1 and CDR2 from the germline V gene are MNHEY and SVGAGI. With V trimmed by 11 bases and J by 3 bases, 8 bases remained unmatched. The CDR3 here is CAVRDRANYEQYF. In DNA form, the CDR3 reads TGTGCCGTTCGGGACAGGGCTAACTACGAGCAGTACTTC.

The chain carries TRBV7-2 and TRBJ2-7; 9 bases align to TRBD2. CDR1 and CDR2 (germline): SGHTA, FQGNSA. The CDR3 runs 14 residues. V shed 4 bases, J shed 3 bases, and the junction held 4 bases outside the gene matches. This CDR3 reads CASSWGLANYEQYF. CDR3 coding DNA: TGTGCCAGCAGCTGGGGACTAGCCAACTACGAGCAGTACTTC.